These 9 T cell receptor beta chains came from one sample sequenced in a study of cytomegalovirus exposure and HLA in healthy donors (dated by TCRdb to about 2017). Libraries were constructed by the immunoSEQ multiplex PCR assay. TCRdb's version of the immuneACCESS table is confined to in-frame rearrangements and falls short of the full clone set. An unresolved V gene accounts for under half of the shortfall where checked; the remainder is of unknown origin. In this sample the table shows roughly 330,000 clones, about nine tenths of which occur a single time. 0.95% to 1.5% of the sample lies in the top ten. Sequencing used PBMCs. These TCRs come from a woman aged 25 to 39 in good health and CMV-seropositive.

This clone occurred a few times. This chain uses TRBV19 with TRBJ1-5; possibly TRBD1 for D (5 bases). This CDR3 spans 12 amino acids. The germline gives CDR1 LNHDA, CDR2 SQIVND (reference sequence). Trimming pared 5 bases from V and 9 bases from J, leaving 11 bases between. In DNA form, the CDR3 reads TGTGCCAGTAGTGTAGGGGTTCTGCCCCAGCATTTT. Protein product: CASSVGVLPQHF.

The chain has TRBV28 and TRBJ2-1; D is ambiguous. Germline CDR1 MDHEN, CDR2 SYDVKM. CDR3 size: 16 residues. Trimming pared 6 bases from V and 2 bases from J, leaving 17 bases between. The CDR3 bases are TGTGCCAGCAGCTCAATCAGGCGAGGAACCTACAATGAGCAGTTCTTC. Residues: CASSSIRRGTYNEQFF.

This chain uses TRBV27 with TRBJ1-2; 8 nucleotides align to TRBD1. The CDR3 is 16 residues long. Germline V gene sequence: CDR1 MNHEY, CDR2 SMNVEV (reference sequence). V lost 5 bases and J lost 1; bases outside the gene matches: 9. The CDR3 loop is CASSMDRAKRNYGYTF. CDR3 in DNA: TGTGCCAGCAGTATGGACAGGGCCAAGCGTAACTATGGCTACACCTTC.

The chain carries TRBV4-3 and TRBJ2-7, with TRBD2 matching 8 bases. The V and J ends lost 1 base and 4 bases, in that order; junction bases with no gene match: 12. CDR1 and CDR2 from the germline V gene are LGHNA and YSLEER. CDR3 length: 17 residues. The CDR3 region is CASSQAGRGAPNYEQYF. As DNA, the CDR3 is TGCGCCAGCAGCCAAGCCGGGCGGGGGGCCCCTAATTACGAGCAGTACTTC.

CDR3 region: CASSGTGEDEKLFF. CDR3 bases: TGTGCCAGCAGCGGGACAGGGGAGGATGAAAAACTGTTTTTT. V usage is TRBV7-9 and J usage is TRBJ1-4, with TRBD1 identical over 10 bases. This CDR3 contains 14 residues. Germline V gene sequence: CDR1 SEHNR, CDR2 FQNEAQ (reference sequence). Trimming took 5 bases from V and 6 from J; bases not matched to a gene: 3.

This clone has more than one count but fewer than ten. The gene calls are TRBV14 and TRBJ2-7, with D possibly matching TRBD2 (5 bases). Germline V gives CDR1 SGHDN, CDR2 FVKESK. This CDR3 is built from 13 residues. Trimming took 3 bases from V and 3 from J, leaving 9 bases between them. Here the CDR3 reads CASSHPGSYEQYF. The CDR3, as DNA: TGTGCCAGCAGCCACCCGGGAAGCTACGAGCAGTACTTC.

V usage is TRBV9 and J usage is TRBJ2-5; perhaps TRBD1 as D (5 bases). There are 14 residues in the CDR3. The V end was cut by 0 bases, the J end by 1 base, with 7 bases between. The germline V gene has CDR1 SGDLS and CDR2 YYNGEE. The CDR3: CASSVGQIQETQYF. Written as DNA, the CDR3 is TGTGCCAGCAGCGTAGGACAGATCCAAGAGACCCAGTACTTC. Full variable domain (remainder filled in from reference TRBV9 and TRBJ2-5): DSGVTQTPKHLITATGQRVTLRCSPRSGDLSVYWYQQSLDQGLQFLIQYYNGEERAKGNILERFSAQQFPDLHSELNLSSLELGDSALYFCASSVGQIQETQYFGPGTRLLVL.

The gene calls are TRBV20-1 and TRBJ1-2, with D unresolved. Per germline, CDR1 DFQATT and CDR2 SNEGSKA (reference sequence). The CDR3 covers 11 residues. V was trimmed by 7 bases and J by 4 bases, leaving 10 bases between them. DNA of the CDR3: TGCAGTGGGCAGCCGGTCTATGGCTACACCTTC. It translates to CSGQPVYGYTF.

This chain connects TRBV27 to TRBJ2-1; 9 nucleotides align to TRBD2. Trimming removed 6 bases from V and 7 bases from J; junction bases left unmatched: 16. The CDR3 extends over 17 amino acids. The V gene's germline CDR1 is MNHEY and CDR2 SMNVEV (reference sequence). Here the CDR3 reads CASRGLAGISAINEQFF. CDR3 DNA sequence: TGTGCCAGCAGAGGTCTAGCGGGAATCTCCGCTATTAATGAGCAGTTCTTC.